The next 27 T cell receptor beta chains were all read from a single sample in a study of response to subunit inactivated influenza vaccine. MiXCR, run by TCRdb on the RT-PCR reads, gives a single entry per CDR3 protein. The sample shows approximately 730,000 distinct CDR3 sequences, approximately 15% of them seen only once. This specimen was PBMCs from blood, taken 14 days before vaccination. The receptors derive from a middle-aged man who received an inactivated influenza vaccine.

The CDR3 region is CASSAGQGGSYEQYF. The CDR3 bases are TGTGCCAGCAGCGCGGGACAGGGAGGCTCCTACGAGCAGTACTTC. The chain employs TRBV5-6 and TRBJ2-7, with 9 bases fitting TRBD1. The germline CDR1 and CDR2 sequences are SGHDT and YYEEEE. The CDR3 length is 15 residues. J gave up 0 bases and V 4 bases, and 5 bases lay outside the gene matches.

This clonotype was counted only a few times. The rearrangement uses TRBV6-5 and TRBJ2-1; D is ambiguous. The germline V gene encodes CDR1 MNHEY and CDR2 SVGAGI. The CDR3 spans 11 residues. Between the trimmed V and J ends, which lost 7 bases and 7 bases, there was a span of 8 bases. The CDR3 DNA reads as TGTGCCAGCACCCTGGGGAATGAGCAGTTCTTC. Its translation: CASTLGNEQFF.

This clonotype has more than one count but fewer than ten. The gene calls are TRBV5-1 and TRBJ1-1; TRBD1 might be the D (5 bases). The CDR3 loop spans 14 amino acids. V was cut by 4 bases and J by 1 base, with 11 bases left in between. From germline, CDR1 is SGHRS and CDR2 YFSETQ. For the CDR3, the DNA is TGCGCCAGCAGCCCCCGACAGACGAACACTGAAGCTTTCTTT. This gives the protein CASSPRQTNTEAFF.

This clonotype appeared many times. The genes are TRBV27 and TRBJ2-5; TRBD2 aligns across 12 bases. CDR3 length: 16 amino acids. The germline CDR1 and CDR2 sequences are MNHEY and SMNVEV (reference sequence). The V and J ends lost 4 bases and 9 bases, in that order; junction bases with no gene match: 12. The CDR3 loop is CASSSTGLAGSRSQYF. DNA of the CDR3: TGTGCCAGCAGTTCCACCGGACTAGCGGGATCACGGTCCCAGTACTTC.

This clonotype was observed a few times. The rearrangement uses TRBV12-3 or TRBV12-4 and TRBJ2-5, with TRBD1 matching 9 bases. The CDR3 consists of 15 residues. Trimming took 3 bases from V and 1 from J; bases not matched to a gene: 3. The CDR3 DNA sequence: TGTGCCAGCAGTTTTGCGACAGGGGGCCAAGAGACCCAGTACTTC. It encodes CASSFATGGQETQYF.

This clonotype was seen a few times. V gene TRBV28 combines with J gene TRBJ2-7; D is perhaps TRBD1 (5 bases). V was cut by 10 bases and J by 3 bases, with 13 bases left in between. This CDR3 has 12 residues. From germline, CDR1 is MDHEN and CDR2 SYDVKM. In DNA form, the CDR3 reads TGTGCCACCACAGGACGTGACTACGAGCAGTACTTC. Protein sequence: CATTGRDYEQYF.

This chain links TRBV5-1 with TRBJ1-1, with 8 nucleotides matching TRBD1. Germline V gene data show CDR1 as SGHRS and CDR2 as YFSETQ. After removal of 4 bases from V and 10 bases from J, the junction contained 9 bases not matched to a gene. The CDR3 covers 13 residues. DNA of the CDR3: TGCGCCAGCAGCCCCGCGGGCAGGGGGCCAGCTTTCTTT. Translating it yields CASSPAGRGPAFF. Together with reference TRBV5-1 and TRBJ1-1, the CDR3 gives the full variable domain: KAGVTQTPRYLIKTRGQQVTLSCSPISGHRSVSWYQQTPGQGLQFLFEYFSETQRNKGNFPGRFSGRQFSNSRSEMNVSTLELGDSALYLCASSPAGRGPAFFGQGTRLTVV.

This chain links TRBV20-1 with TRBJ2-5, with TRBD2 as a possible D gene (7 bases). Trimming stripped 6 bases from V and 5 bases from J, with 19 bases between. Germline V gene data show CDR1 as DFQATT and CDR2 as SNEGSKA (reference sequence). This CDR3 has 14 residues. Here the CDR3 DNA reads TGCAGTGCCCTAAGGACGGGGGGCGGGGAGACCCAGTACTTC. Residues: CSALRTGGGETQYF.

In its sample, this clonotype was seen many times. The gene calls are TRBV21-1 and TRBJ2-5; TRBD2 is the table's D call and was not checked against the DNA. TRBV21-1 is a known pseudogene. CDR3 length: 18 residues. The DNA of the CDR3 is TGTGCCAGCACCTCAAAAGGGACTAGCGGGAGTACGAGGGAGACCCAGTACTTC. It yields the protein CASTSKGTSGSTRETQYF.

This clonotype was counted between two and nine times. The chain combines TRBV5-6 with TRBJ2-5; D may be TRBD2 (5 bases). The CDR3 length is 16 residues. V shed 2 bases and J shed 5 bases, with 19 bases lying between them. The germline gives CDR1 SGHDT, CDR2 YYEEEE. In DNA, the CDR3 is TGTGCCAGCAGCTTTGGTGTCGGGGTCAATCTGGAGACCCAGTACTTC. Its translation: CASSFGVGVNLETQYF. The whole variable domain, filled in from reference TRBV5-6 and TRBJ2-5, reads DAGVTQSPTHLIKTRGQQVTLRCSPKSGHDTVSWYQQALGQGPQFIFQYYEEEERQRGNFPDRFSGHQFPNYSSELNVNALLLGDSALYLCASSFGVGVNLETQYFGPGTRLLVL.

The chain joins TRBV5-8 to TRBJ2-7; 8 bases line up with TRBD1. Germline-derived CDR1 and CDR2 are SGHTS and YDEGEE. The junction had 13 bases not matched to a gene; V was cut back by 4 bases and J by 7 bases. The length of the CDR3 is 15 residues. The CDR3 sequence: CASSPLGQGVREQYF. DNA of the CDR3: TGTGCCAGCAGCCCTCTAGGACAGGGCGTGAGGGAGCAGTACTTC.

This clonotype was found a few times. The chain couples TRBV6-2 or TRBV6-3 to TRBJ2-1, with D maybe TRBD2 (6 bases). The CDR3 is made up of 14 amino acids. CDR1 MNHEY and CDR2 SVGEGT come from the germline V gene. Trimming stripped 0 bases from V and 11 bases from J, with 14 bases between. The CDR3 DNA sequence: TGTGCCAGCAGTTACTCCCGTGGCGGGACGAAGCAGTTCTTC. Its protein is CASSYSRGGTKQFF.

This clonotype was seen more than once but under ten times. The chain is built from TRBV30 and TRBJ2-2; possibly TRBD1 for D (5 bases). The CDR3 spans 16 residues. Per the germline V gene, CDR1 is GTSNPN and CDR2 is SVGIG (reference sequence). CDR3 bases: TGTGCTGGAGCTCCCGAAAGGGGATATGCCACCGGGGAGCTGTTTTTT. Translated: CAGAPERGYATGELFF.

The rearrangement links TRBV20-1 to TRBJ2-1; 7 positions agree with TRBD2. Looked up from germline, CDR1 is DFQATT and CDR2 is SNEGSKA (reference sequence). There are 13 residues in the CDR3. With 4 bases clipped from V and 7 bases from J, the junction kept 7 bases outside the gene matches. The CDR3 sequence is CSATTGTKNEQFF. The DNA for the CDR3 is TGCAGTGCTACAACCGGGACTAAAAATGAGCAGTTCTTC.

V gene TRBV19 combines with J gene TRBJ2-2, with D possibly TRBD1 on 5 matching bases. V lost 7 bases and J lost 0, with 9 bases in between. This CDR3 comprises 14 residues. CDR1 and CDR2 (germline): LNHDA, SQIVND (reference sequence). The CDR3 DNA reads TGTGCCAGTATAAGCAGGGCGAACACCGGGGAGCTGTTTTTT. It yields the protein CASISRANTGELFF. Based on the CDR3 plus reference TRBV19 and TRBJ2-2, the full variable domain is DGGITQSPKYLFRKEGQNVTLSCEQNLNHDAMYWYRQDPGQGLRLIYYSQIVNDFQKGDIAEGYSVSREKKESFPLTVTSAQKNPTAFYLCASISRANTGELFFGEGSRLTVL.

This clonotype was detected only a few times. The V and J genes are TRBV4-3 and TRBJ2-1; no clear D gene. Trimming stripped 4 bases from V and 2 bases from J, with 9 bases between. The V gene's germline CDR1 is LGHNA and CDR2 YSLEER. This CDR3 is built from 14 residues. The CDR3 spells CASSPYTAYNEQFF. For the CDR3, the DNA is TGCGCCAGCAGCCCCTACACCGCCTACAATGAGCAGTTCTTC.

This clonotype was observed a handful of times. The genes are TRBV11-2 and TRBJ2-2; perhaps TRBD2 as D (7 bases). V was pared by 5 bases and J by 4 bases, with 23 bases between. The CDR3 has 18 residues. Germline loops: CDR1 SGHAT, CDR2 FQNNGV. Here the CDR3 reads CASSQRLRGGAGTGELFF. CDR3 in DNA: TGTGCCAGCAGCCAGCGACTGAGGGGGGGCGCCGGCACCGGGGAGCTGTTTTTT.

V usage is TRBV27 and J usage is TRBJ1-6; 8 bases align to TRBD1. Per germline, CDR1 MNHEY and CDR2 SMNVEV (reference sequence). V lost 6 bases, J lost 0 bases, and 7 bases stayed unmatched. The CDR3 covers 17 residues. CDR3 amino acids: CASSRQGPDSYNSPLHF. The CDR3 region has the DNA TGTGCCAGCAGCCGACAGGGGCCGGACTCCTATAATTCACCCCTCCACTTT.

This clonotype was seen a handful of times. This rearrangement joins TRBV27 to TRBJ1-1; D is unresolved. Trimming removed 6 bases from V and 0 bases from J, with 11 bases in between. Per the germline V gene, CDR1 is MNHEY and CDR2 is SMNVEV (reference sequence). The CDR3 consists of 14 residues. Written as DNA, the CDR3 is TGTGCCAGCAGCTCTGACACTATGAACACTGAAGCTTTCTTT. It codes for CASSSDTMNTEAFF.

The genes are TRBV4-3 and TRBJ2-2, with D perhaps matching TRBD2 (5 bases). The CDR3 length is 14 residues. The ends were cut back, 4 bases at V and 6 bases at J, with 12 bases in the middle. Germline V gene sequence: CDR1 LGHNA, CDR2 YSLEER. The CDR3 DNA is TGCGCCAGCAGCCCAGGAGGTCTGGCCGGGGAGCTGTTTTTT. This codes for CASSPGGLAGELFF.

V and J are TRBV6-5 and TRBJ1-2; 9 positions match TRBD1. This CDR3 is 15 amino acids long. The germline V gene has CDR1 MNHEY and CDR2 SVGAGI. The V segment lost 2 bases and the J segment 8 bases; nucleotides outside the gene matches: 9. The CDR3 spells CASSYRGTGYGGYTF. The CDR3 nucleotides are TGTGCCAGCAGTTACCGCGGGACAGGGTACGGAGGCTACACCTTC.

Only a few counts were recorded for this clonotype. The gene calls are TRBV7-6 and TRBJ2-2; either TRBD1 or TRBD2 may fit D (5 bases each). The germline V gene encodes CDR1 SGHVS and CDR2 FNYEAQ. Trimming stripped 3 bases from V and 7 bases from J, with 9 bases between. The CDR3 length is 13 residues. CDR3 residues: CASSLGEGGELFF. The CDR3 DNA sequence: TGTGCCAGCAGCTTGGGGGAAGGCGGGGAGCTGTTTTTT.

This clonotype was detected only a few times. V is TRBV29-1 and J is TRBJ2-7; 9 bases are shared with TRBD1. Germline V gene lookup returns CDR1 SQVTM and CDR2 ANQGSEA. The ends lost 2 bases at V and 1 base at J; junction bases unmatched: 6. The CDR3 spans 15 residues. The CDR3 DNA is TGCAGCGTTGAATTTAGGGGACAGGGATCCTACGAGCAGTACTTC. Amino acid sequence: CSVEFRGQGSYEQYF.

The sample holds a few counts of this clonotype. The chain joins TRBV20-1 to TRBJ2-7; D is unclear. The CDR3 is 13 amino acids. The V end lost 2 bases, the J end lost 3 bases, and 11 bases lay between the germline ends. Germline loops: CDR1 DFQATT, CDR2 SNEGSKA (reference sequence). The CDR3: CSARNPQNYEQYF. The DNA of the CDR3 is TGCAGTGCTAGAAATCCCCAAAACTACGAGCAGTACTTC.

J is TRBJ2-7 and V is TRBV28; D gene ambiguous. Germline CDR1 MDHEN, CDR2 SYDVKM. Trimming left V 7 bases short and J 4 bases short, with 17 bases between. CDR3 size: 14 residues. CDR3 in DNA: TGTGCCAGCACCGGCAGGCGACACTCATACGAGCAGTACTTC. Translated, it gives CASTGRRHSYEQYF. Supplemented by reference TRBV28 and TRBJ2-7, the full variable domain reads DVKVTQSSRYLVKRTGEKVFLECVQDMDHENMFWYRQDPGLGLRLIYFSYDVKMKEKGDIPEGYSVSREKKERFSLILESASTNQTSMYLCASTGRRHSYEQYFGPGTRLTVT.

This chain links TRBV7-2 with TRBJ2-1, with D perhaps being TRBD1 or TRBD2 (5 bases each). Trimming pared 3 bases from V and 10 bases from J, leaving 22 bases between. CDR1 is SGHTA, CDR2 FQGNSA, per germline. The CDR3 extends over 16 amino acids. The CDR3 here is CASSFPPDGANREQFF. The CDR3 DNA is TGTGCCAGCAGCTTCCCCCCGGACGGGGCTAATCGGGAGCAGTTCTTC. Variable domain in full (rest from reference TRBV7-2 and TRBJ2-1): GAGVSQSPSNKVTEKGKDVELRCDPISGHTALYWYRQSLGQGLEFLIYFQGNSAPDKSGLPSDRFSAERTGGSVSTLTIQRTQQEDSAVYLCASSFPPDGANREQFFGPGTRLTVL.

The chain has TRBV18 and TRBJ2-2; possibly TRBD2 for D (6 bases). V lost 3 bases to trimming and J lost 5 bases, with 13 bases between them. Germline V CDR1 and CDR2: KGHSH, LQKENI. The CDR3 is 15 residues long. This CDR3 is CASSPSQAGTGELFF. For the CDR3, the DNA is TGTGCCAGCTCACCTTCGCAGGCGGGGACCGGGGAGCTGTTTTTT. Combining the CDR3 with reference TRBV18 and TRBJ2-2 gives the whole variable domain NAGVMQNPRHLVRRRGQEARLRCSPMKGHSHVYWYRQLPEEGLKFMVYLQKENIIDESGMPKERFSAEFPKEGPSILRIQQVVRGDSAAYFCASSPSQAGTGELFFGEGSRLTVL.